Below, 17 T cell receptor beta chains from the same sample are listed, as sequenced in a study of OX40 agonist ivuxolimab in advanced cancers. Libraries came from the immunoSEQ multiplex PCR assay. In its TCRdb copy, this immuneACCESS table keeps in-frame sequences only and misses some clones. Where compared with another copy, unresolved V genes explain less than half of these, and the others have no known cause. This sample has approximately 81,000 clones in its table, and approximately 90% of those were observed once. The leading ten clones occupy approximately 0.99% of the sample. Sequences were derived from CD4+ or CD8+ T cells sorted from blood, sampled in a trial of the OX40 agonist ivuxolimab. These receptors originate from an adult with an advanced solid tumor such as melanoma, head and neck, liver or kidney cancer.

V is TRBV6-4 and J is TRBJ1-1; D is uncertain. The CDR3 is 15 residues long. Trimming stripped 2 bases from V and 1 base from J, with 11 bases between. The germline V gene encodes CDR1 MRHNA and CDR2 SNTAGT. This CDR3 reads CASSDPAGKNTEAFF. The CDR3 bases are TGTGCCAGCAGTGACCCGGCAGGCAAGAACACTGAAGCTTTCTTT.

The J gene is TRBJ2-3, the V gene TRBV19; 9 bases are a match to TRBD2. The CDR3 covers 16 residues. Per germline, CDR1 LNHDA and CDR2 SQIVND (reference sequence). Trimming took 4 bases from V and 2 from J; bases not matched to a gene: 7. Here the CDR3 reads CASSRASGTYTDTQYF. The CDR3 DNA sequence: TGTGCCAGTAGTAGAGCTAGCGGGACATACACAGATACGCAGTATTTT.

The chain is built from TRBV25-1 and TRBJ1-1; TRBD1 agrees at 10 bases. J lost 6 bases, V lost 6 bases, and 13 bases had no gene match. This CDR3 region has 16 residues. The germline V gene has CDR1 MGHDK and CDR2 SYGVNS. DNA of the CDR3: TGTGCCAGCAGCGACGCGACAGGGGGCGCATGGGCTGAAGCTTTCTTT. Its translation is CASSDATGGAWAEAFF.

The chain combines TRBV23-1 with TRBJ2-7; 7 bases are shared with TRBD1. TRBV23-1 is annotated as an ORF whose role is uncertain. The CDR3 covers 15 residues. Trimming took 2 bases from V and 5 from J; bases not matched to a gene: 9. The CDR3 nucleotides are TGCGCCAGCAGTCAACAACAGGGGTTTGGGAACGAGCAGTACTTC. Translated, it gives CASSQQQGFGNEQYF.

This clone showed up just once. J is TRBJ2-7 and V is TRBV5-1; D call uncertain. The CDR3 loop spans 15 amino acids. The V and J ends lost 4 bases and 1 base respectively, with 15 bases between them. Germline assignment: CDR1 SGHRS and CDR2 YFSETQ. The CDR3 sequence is CASSRLSDGSYEQYF. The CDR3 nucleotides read TGCGCCAGCAGCCGCCTCAGTGACGGTTCCTACGAGCAGTACTTC.

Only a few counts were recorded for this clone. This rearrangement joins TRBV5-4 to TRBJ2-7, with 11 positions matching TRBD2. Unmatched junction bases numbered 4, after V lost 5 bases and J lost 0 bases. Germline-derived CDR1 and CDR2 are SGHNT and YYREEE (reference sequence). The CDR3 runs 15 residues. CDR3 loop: CASRPGTSGSYEQYF. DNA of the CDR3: TGTGCCAGCAGACCCGGGACTAGCGGCTCCTACGAGCAGTACTTC.

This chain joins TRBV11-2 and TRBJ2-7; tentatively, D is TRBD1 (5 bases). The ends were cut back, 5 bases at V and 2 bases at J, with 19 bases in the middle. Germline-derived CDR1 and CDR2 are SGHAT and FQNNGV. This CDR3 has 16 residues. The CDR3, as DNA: TGTGCCAGCAGCCCTAGGGGAAACGTAAAGACCTACGAGCAGTACTTC. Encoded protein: CASSPRGNVKTYEQYF.

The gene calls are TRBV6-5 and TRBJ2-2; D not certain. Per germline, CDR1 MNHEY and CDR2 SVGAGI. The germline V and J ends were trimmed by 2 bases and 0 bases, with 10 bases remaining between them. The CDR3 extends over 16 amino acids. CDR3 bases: TGTGCCAGCAGTTACAGGGCGGCGGCGAACACCGGGGAGCTGTTTTTT. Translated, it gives CASSYRAAANTGELFF.

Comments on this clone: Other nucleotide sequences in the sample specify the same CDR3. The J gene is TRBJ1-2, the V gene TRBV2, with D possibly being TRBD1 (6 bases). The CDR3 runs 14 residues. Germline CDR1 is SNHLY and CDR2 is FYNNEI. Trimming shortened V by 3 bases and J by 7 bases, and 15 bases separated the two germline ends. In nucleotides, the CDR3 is TGTGCCAGCAGTGAGTCTTCGGGGGGCGGTGGCTACACCTTC. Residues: CASSESSGGGGYTF. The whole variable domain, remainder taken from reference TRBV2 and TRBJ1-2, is EPEVTQTPSHQVTQMGQEVILRCVPISNHLYFYWYRQILGQKVEFLVSFYNNEISEKSEIFDDQFSVERPDGSNFTLKIRSTKLEDSAMYFCASSESSGGGGYTFGSGTRLTVV.

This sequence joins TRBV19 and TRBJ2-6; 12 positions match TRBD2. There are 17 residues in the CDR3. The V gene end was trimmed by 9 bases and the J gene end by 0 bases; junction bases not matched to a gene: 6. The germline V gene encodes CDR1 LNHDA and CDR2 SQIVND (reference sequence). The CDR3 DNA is TGTGCCAGCACGACTAGCGGGAGCCTCTCTGGGGCCAACGTCCTGACTTTC. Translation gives CASTTSGSLSGANVLTF.

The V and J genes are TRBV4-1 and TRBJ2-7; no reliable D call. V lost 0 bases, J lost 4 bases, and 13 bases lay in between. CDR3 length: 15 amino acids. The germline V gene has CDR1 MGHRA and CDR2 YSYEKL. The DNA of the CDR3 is TGCGCCAGCAGCCAAGAGGGGTTGGGCCGATACGAGCAGTACTTC. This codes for CASSQEGLGRYEQYF.

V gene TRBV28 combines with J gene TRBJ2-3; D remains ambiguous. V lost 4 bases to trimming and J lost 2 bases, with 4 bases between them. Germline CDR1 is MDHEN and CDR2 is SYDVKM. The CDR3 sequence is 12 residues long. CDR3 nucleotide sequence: TGTGCCAGCAGTTCGAACACAGATACGCAGTATTTT. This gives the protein CASSSNTDTQYF.

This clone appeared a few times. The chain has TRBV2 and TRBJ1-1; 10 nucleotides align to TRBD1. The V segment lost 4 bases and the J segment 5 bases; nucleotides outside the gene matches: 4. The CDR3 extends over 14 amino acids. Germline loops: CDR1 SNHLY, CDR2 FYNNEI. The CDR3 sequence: CASSGTGGRTEAFF. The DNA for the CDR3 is TGTGCCAGCAGTGGGACAGGGGGAAGGACTGAAGCTTTCTTT.

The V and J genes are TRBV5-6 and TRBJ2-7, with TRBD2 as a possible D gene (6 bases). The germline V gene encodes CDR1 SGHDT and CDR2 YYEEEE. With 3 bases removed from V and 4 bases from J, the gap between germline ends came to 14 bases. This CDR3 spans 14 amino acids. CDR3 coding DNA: TGTGCCAGCAGCTGGGGAGGCCGCGGGTACGAGCAGTACTTC. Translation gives CASSWGGRGYEQYF.

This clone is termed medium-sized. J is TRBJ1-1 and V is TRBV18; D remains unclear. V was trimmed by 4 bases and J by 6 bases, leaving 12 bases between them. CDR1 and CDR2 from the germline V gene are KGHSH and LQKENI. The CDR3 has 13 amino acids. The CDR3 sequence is CASSQQLNSEAFF. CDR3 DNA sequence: TGTGCCAGCTCACAACAACTAAATTCTGAAGCTTTCTTT.

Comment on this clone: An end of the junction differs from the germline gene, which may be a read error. The CDR3 is CAWSGGTGRVF. The CDR3 DNA is TGTGCCTGGAGTGGAGGGACAGGCCGGGTTTTT. The rearrangement joins TRBV30 to TRBJ1-4; 8 nucleotides line up with TRBD1. Per the germline V gene, CDR1 is GTSNPN and CDR2 is SVGIG (reference sequence). CDR3 length: 11 amino acids.

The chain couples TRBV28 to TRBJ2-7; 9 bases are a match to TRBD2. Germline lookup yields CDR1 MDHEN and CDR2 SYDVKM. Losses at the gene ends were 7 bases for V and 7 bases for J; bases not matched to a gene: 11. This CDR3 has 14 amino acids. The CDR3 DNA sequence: TGTGCCAGCAAAAGTAGCGGGAGAGGGGGAGAGCAGTACTTC. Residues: CASKSSGRGGEQYF.